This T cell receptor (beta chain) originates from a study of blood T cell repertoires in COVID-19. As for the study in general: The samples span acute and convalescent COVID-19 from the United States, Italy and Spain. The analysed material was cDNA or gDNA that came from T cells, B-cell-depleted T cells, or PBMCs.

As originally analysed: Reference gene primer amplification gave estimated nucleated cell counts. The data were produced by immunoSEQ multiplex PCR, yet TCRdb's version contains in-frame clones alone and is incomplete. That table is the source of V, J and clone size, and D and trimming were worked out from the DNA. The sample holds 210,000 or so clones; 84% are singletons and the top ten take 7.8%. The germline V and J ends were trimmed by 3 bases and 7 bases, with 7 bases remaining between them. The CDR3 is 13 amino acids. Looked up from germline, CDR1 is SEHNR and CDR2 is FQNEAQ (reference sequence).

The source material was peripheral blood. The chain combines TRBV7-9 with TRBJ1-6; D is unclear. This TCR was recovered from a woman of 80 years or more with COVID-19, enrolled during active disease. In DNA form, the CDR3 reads TGTGCCAGCAGCTTGTTAGAGAATTCACCCCTCCACTTT. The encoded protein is CASSLLENSPLHF.